The next 9 T cell receptor beta chains were all read from a single sample in a study of T cells in Graves' hyperthyroidism and ophthalmopathy. It was RNA transcripts that yielded the amplified TCR beta CDR3 regions. In the first-round RT-PCR of the TCR CDR3, the HTBI primer set was used. TCRdb passed the multiplex PCR reads through MiXCR, listing each CDR3 protein once. The repertoire holds 500,000 to 550,000 distinct CDR3 sequences, with around 20% as singletons. Material for sequencing was blood. The receptors derive from a man between 18 and 29 years old with Graves' hyperthyroidism.

This clonotype was seen at least ten times. The genes are TRBV28 and TRBJ1-5; the D gene is possibly TRBD1 (6 bases). V lost 3 bases and J 4 bases, leaving 13 bases between the germline ends. CDR3 size: 15 residues. From germline, CDR1 is MDHEN and CDR2 SYDVKM. The CDR3 spells CASSFGQGTNQPQHF. The CDR3 DNA reads TGTGCCAGCAGTTTCGGGCAGGGGACGAATCAGCCCCAGCATTTT.

This clonotype was seen repeatedly, ten times or more. The chain is built from TRBV9 and TRBJ2-5; D possibly corresponds to TRBD1 (5 bases). V lost 0 bases and J 5 bases, leaving 11 bases between the germline ends. The CDR3 spans 14 residues. Germline CDR1 is SGDLS and CDR2 is YYNGEE. The CDR3: CASSVEGARETQYF. The CDR3 DNA reads as TGTGCCAGCAGCGTAGAAGGGGCGAGGGAGACCCAGTACTTC.

Ten or more counts support this clonotype. This chain uses TRBV2 with TRBJ2-4; 9 nucleotides match TRBD2. V was clipped by 4 bases and J by 7 bases; unmatched bases: 5. Germline CDR1 is SNHLY and CDR2 is FYNNEI. This CDR3 is 14 amino acids long. CDR3 sequence (DNA): TGTGCCAGCAGTGCGCGGGGGGGCTTGAACATTCAGTACTTC. Its protein is CASSARGGLNIQYF.

This clonotype was counted at least ten times. As DNA, the CDR3 is TGTGCCAGCAGGCAGTCCTCGAACACTGAAGCTTTCTTT. Its translation: CASRQSSNTEAFF. The gene calls are TRBV12-3 or TRBV12-4 and TRBJ1-1, with D unresolved. V was shortened by 6 bases and J by 1 base, with 9 bases between the two germline ends. There are 13 residues in the CDR3.

V usage is TRBV12-3 or TRBV12-4 and J usage is TRBJ1-6; 9 bases are a match to TRBD1. After removal of 7 bases from V and 7 bases from J, the junction contained 11 bases not matched to a gene. This CDR3 comprises 16 residues. The CDR3 DNA reads TGTGCCAGCAATCGGGGTGGGACAGGGTTGAATTCACCCCTCCACTTT. Protein: CASNRGGTGLNSPLHF.

Ten or more counts support this clonotype. This chain uses TRBV19 with TRBJ1-2; 8 nucleotides agree with TRBD1. After removal of 6 bases from V and 8 bases from J, the junction contained 8 bases not matched to a gene. Germline-derived CDR1 and CDR2 are LNHDA and SQIVND (reference sequence). The CDR3 is 13 amino acids. The CDR3 nucleotides are TGTGCCAGTAGCGGAGACAGGGGAGGCGGCTACACCTTC. It specifies CASSGDRGGGYTF.

This clonotype appeared many times. J is TRBJ1-5 and V is TRBV6-1; a weak D match, TRBD1 (5 bases). Germline loops: CDR1 MNHNS, CDR2 SASEGT. There are 15 residues in the CDR3. Trimming removed 8 bases at V and 6 bases at J, with 20 bases between. DNA of the CDR3: TGTGCCAGCTCGGCCCAACTGGGGCTAGGTCAGCCCCAGCATTTT. This gives the protein CASSAQLGLGQPQHF.

This clonotype was seen at least ten times. The rearrangement uses TRBV19 and TRBJ1-5; D unresolved. Germline loops: CDR1 LNHDA, CDR2 SQIVND (reference sequence). The length of the CDR3 is 15 residues. With 3 bases removed from V and 1 base from J, the gap between germline ends came to 10 bases. CDR3: CASSMVPSSNQPQHF. DNA for the CDR3: TGTGCCAGTAGTATGGTACCGTCCAGCAATCAGCCCCAGCATTTT.

This clonotype has at least ten counts. The chain uses TRBV6-1 and TRBJ2-5; the D gene could be TRBD1 or TRBD2 (7 bases each). Germline CDR1 is MNHNS and CDR2 is SASEGT. This CDR3 spans 14 amino acids. Trimming stripped 6 bases from V and 4 bases from J, with 15 bases between. The CDR3 nucleotides are TGTGCCAGCAGAAACACAGGGGAGGGAGAGACCCAGTACTTC. It specifies CASRNTGEGETQYF.